The source of this TCR beta chain is a study of T cells in Graves' hyperthyroidism and ophthalmopathy. The CDR3 has 14 amino acids. Germline V lookup: CDR1 MGHDK, CDR2 SYGVNS. With 2 bases removed from V and 2 bases from J, the gap between germline ends came to 9 bases. This clonotype was recorded a few times. Using RNA transcripts as the source, TCR beta CDR3 regions were amplified. Primed by the HTBI set, a first-round RT-PCR was run on the TCR CDR3. Each CDR3 protein is one row after TCRdb ran MiXCR on the multiplex PCR reads. The sample contains roughly 400,000 distinct CDR3 sequences, roughly 13% of which appear only once.

The chain uses TRBV25-1 and TRBJ2-5; D ambiguous. The specimen sequenced was blood. The clonotype originates from a man aged 50-59 years with Graves' ophthalmopathy. CDR3 nucleotide sequence: TGTGCCAGCAGTGAAAAGGTCATACAAGAGACCCAGTACTTC. Amino acid sequence: CASSEKVIQETQYF.